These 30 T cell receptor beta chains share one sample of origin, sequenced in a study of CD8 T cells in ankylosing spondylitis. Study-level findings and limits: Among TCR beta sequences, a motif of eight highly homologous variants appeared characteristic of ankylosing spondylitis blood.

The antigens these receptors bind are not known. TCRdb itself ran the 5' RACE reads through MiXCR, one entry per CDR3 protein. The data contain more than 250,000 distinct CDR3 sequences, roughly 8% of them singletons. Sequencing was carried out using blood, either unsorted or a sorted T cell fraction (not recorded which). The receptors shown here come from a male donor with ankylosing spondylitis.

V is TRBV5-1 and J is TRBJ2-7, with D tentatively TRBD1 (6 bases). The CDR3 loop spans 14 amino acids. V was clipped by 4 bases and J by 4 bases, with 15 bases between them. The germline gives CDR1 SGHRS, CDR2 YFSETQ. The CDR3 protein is CASSATGTPYEQYF. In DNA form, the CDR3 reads TGCGCCAGCAGCGCAACCGGGACACCATACGAGCAGTACTTC.

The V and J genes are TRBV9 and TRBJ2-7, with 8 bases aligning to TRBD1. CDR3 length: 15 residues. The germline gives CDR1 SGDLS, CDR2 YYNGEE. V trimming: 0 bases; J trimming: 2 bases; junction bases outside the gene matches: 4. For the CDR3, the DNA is TGTGCCAGCAGCGTAGTTGACAGGGGCCCCTACGAGCAGTACTTC. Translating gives CASSVVDRGPYEQYF.

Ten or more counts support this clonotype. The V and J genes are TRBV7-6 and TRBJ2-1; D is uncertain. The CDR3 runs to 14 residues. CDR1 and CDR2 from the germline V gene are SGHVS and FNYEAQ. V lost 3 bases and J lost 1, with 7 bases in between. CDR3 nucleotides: TGTGCCAGCAGCTTGAGAGTTTCCTACAATGAGCAGTTCTTC. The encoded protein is CASSLRVSYNEQFF.

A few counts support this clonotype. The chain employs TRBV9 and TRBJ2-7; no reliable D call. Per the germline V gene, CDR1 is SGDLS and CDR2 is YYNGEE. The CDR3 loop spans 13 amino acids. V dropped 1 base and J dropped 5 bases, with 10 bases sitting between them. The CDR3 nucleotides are TGTGCCAGCAGCGTAAATCCGGGCCACGAGCAGTACTTC. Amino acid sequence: CASSVNPGHEQYF.

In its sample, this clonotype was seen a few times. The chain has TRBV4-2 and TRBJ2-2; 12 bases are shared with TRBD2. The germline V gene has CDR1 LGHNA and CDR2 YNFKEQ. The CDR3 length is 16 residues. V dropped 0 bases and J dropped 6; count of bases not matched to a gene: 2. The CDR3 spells CASSQDLAGGPGELFF. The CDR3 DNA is TGTGCCAGCAGCCAAGATCTAGCGGGAGGGCCCGGGGAGCTGTTTTTT.

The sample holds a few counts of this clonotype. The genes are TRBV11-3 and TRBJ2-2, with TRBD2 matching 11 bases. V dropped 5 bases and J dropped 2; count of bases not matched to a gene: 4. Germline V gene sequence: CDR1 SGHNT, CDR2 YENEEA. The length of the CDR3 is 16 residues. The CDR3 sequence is CASSAGLAENTGELFF. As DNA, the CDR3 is TGTGCCAGCAGCGCGGGACTAGCGGAAAACACCGGGGAGCTGTTTTTT. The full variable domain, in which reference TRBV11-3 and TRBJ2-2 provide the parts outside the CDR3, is EAGVVQSPRYKIIEKKQPVAFWCNPISGHNTLYWYLQNLGQGPELLIRYENEEAVDDSQLPKDRFSAERLKGVDSTLKIQPAELGDSAVYLCASSAGLAENTGELFFGEGSRLTVL.

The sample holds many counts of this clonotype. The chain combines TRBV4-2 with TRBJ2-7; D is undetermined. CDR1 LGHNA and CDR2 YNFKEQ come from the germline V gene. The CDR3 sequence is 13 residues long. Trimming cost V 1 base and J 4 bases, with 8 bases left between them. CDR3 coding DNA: TGTGCCAGCAGCCAAGGGGCGGATTACGAGCAGTACTTC. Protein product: CASSQGADYEQYF.

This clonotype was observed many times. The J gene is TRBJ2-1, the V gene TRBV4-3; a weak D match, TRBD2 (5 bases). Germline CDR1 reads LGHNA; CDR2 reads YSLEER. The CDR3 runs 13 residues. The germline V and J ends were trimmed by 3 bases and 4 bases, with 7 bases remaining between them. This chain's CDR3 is CASSQGAYNEQFF. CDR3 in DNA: TGCGCCAGCAGCCAGGGAGCGTACAATGAGCAGTTCTTC.

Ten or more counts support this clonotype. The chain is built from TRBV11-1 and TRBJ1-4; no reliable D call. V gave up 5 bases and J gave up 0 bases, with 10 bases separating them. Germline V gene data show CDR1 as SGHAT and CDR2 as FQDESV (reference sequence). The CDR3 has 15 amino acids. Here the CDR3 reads CASSARIATNEKLFF. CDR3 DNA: TGTGCCAGCAGCGCCCGCATAGCAACTAATGAAAAACTGTTTTTT.

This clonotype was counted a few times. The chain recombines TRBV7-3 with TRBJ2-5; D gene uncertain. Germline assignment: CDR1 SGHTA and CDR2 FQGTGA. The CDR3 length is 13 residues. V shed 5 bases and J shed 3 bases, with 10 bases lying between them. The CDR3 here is CASSPTAEETQYF. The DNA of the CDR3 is TGTGCCAGCAGCCCTACAGCTGAAGAGACCCAGTACTTC.

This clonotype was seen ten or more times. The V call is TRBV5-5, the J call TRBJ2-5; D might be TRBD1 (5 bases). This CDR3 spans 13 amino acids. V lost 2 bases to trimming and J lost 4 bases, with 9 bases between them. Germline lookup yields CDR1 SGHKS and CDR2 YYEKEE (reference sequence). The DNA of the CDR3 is TGTGCCAGCAGCTTTCAGGGCTTAGAGACCCAGTACTTC. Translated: CASSFQGLETQYF.

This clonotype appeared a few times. The CDR3 DNA reads TGTGCCAGCAGTTCCCCGGGTAGCGGCCAAGAGACCCAGTACTTC. It yields the protein CASSSPGSGQETQYF. The chain links TRBV6-5 to TRBJ2-5; possibly TRBD2 for D (6 bases). V was trimmed by 4 bases and J by 1 base, leaving 13 bases between them. The CDR3 totals 15 residues. Germline CDR1 is MNHEY and CDR2 is SVGAGI.

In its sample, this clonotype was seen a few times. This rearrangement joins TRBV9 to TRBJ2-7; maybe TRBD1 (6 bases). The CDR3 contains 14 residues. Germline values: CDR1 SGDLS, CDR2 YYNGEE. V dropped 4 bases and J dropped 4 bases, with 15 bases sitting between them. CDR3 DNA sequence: TGTGCCAGCAGCCCGACAGACAGGAGATACGAGCAGTACTTC. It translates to CASSPTDRRYEQYF.

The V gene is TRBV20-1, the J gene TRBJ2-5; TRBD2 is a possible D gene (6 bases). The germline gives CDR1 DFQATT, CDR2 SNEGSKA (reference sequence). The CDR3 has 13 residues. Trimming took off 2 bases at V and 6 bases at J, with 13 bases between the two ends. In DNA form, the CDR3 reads TGCAGTGCTAGACTGGGACTGGGACAGACCCAGTACTTC. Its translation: CSARLGLGQTQYF.

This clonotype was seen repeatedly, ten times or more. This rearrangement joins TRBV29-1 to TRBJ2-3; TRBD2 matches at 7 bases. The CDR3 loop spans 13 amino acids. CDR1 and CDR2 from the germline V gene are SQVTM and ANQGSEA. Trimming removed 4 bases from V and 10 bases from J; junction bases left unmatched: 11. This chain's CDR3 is CSVVRGLGGAQYF. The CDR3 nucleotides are TGCAGCGTTGTAAGAGGACTGGGGGGGGCGCAGTATTTT.

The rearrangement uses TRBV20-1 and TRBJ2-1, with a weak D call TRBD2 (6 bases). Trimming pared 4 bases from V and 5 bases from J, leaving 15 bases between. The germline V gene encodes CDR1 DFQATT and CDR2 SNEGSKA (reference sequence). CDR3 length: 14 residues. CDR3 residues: CSANSRDPNNEQFF. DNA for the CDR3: TGCAGTGCTAATTCGCGGGATCCCAACAATGAGCAGTTCTTC.

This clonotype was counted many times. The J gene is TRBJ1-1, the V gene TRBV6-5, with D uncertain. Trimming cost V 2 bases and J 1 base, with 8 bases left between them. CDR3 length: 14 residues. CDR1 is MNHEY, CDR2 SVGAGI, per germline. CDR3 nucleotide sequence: TGTGCCAGCAGTTACGGTGGGCCGAACACTGAAGCTTTCTTT. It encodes CASSYGGPNTEAFF.

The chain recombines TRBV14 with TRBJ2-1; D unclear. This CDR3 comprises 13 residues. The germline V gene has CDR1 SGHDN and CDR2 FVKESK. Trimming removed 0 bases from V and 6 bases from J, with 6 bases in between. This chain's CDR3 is CASSQDLANEQFF. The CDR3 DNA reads TGTGCCAGCAGCCAAGATTTAGCCAATGAGCAGTTCTTC.

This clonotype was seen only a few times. CDR3 region: CASSLGTVSYNEQFF. Here the CDR3 DNA reads TGTGCCAGCAGCTTAGGGACAGTCTCCTACAATGAGCAGTTCTTC. The chain has TRBV5-5 and TRBJ2-1; the match to TRBD1 covers 7 bases. V gave up 2 bases and J gave up 0 bases; unmatched junction bases: 2. This CDR3 region has 15 residues. Looked up from germline, CDR1 is SGHKS and CDR2 is YYEKEE (reference sequence).

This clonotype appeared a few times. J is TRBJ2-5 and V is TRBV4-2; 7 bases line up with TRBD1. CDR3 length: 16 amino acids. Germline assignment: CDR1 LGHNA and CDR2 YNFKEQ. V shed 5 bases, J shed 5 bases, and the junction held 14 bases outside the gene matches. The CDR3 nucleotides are TGTGCCAGCAGCTACGGACAGGCCCTCATTTCGGAGACCCAGTACTTC. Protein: CASSYGQALISETQYF.

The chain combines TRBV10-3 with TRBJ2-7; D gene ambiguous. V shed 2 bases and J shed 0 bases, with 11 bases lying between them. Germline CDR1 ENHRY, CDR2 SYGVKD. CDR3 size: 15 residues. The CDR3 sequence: CAISEEQPPSYEQYF. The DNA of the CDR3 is TGTGCCATCAGTGAGGAACAACCGCCCTCCTACGAGCAGTACTTC.

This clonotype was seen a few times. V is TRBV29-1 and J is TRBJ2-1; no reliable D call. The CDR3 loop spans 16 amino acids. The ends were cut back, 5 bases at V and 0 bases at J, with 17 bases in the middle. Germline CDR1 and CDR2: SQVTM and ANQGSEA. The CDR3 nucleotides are TGCAGCGTTTCCACCGGGTCCTCTAGCTCCTACAATGAGCAGTTCTTC. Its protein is CSVSTGSSSSYNEQFF.

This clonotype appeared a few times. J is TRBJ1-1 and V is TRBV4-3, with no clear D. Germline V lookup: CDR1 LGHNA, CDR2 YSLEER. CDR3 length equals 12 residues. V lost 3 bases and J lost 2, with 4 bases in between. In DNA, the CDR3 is TGCGCCAGCAGCCACCTAAACACTGAAGCTTTCTTT. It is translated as CASSHLNTEAFF.

DNA of the CDR3: TGTGCCAGCAGCAAAGCGAAGTCAGGGAGCTCCTACAATGAGCAGTTCTTC. Translating gives CASSKAKSGSSYNEQFF. The rearrangement uses TRBV21-1 and TRBJ2-1. TRBV21-1 is a recognized pseudogene. The CDR3 spans 17 residues.

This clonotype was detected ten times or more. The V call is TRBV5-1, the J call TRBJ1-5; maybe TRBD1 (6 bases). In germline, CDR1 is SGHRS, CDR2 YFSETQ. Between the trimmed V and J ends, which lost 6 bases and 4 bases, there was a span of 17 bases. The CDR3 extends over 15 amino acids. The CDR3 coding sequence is TGCGCCAGCAAAGAGGACAGCATTTCTAATCAGCCCCAGCATTTT. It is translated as CASKEDSISNQPQHF.

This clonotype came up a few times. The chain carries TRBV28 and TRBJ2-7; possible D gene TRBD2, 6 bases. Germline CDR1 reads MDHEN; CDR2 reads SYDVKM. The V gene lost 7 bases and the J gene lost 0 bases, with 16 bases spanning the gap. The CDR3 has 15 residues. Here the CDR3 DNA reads TGTGCCAGCACCCTTGGCCGGGGGTACTCCTACGAGCAGTACTTC. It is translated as CASTLGRGYSYEQYF.

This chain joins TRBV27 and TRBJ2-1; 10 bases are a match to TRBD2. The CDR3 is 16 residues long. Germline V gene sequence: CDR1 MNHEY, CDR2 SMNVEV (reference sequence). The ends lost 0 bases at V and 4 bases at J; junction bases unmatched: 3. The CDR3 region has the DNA TGTGCCAGCAGTTTATCTAGCGGGAGGTCTTACAATGAGCAGTTCTTC. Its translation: CASSLSSGRSYNEQFF.

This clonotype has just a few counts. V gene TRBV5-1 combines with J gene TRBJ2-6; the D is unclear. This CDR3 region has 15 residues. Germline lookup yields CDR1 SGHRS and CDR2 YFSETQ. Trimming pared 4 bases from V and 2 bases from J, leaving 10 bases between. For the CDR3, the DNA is TGCGCCAGCAGCCGTACAACCGCTGGGGCCAACGTCCTGACTTTC. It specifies CASSRTTAGANVLTF.

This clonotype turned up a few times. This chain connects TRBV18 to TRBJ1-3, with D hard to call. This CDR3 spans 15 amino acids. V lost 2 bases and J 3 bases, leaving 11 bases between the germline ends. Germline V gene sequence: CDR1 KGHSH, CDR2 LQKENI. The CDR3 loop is CASSPEGFYGNTIYF. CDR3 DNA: TGTGCCAGCTCACCAGAGGGTTTTTATGGAAACACCATATATTTT.

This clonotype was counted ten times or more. The CDR3 spells CSVPTGGAGETQYF. The CDR3 coding sequence is TGCAGCGTACCCACAGGGGGCGCAGGGGAGACCCAGTACTTC. The V call is TRBV29-1, the J call TRBJ2-5; 9 bases fit TRBD1. Germline CDR1 reads SQVTM; CDR2 reads ANQGSEA. The CDR3 is 14 amino acids. J was trimmed by 5 bases and V by 6 bases; bases with no gene match: 10.